These 28 T cell receptor beta chains originate from one sample sequenced in a study of identifying expanded T cells in peripheral blood. Here immunoSEQ multiplex PCR was the method, and the copy in TCRdb shows in-frame clones only, minus some. Here the sample spans about 110,000 clones, about 85% being singletons. Material for sequencing was blood. The receptors here all came from a person aged 18-70 years in good health.

V usage is TRBV30 and J usage is TRBJ2-2, with TRBD2 matching over 11 bases. Trimming took 4 bases from V and 3 from J; bases not matched to a gene: 10. CDR1 and CDR2 from the germline V gene are GTSNPN and SVGIG (reference sequence). This CDR3 comprises 17 residues. CDR3 sequence (DNA): TGTGCCTGGAAAGGGACTAGCGGCAGTTGGGACACCGGGGAGCTGTTTTTT. It translates to CAWKGTSGSWDTGELFF.

This clone was seen a few times. V gene TRBV6-5 combines with J gene TRBJ2-6; D is ambiguous. The CDR3 loop spans 14 amino acids. Deletions cut 8 bases from V and 3 bases from J, with 11 bases between. The germline V gene encodes CDR1 MNHEY and CDR2 SVGAGI. The CDR3 loop is CASWGLGGANVLTF. CDR3 sequence (DNA): TGTGCCAGCTGGGGTTTGGGTGGGGCCAACGTCCTGACTTTC.

V and J are TRBV7-3 and TRBJ1-2; the match to TRBD1 covers 8 bases. The CDR3 is 13 amino acids. Germline lookup yields CDR1 SGHTA and CDR2 FQGTGA. With 3 bases clipped from V and 6 bases from J, the junction kept 3 bases outside the gene matches. The CDR3 nucleotides read TGTGCCAGCAGCTTTGGACAGGGCGATGGCTACACCTTC. Protein sequence: CASSFGQGDGYTF.

V and J are TRBV29-1 and TRBJ1-2; D gene unclear. CDR1 and CDR2 (germline): SQVTM, ANQGSEA. The CDR3 runs 17 residues. V lost 7 bases to trimming and J lost 4 bases, with 28 bases between them. The chain's CDR3 is CSATARVGHAAGYGYTF. CDR3 in DNA: TGCAGCGCCACGGCGCGCGTTGGTCACGCAGCGGGCTATGGCTACACCTTC.

CDR3: CASSTPLAQGEGGYTF. CDR3 sequence (DNA): TGCGCCAGCAGCACCCCTCTCGCACAGGGTGAAGGGGGCTACACCTTC. The chain carries TRBV4-1 and TRBJ1-2; D might be TRBD1 (6 bases). V dropped 5 bases and J dropped 8 bases, with 24 bases sitting between them. Looked up from germline, CDR1 is MGHRA and CDR2 is YSYEKL. This CDR3 spans 16 amino acids.

The J gene is TRBJ1-5, the V gene TRBV28; the match to TRBD1 covers 8 bases. The germline gives CDR1 MDHEN, CDR2 SYDVKM. This CDR3 contains 12 residues. The CDR3 DNA sequence: TGTGCGAATCAGGGGGCGGACCAGCCCCAGCATTTT. This codes for CANQGADQPQHF. The full variable domain, in which reference TRBV28 and TRBJ1-5 provide the parts outside the CDR3, is DVKVTQSSRYLVKRTGEKVFLECVQDMDHENMFWYRQDPGLGLRLIYFSYDVKMKEKGDIPEGYSVSREKKERFSLILESASTNQTSMYLCANQGADQPQHFGDGTRLSIL.

The chain employs TRBV10-3 and TRBJ2-6, with D unclear. Trimming cost V 6 bases and J 2 bases, with 8 bases left between them. Germline values: CDR1 ENHRY, CDR2 SYGVKD. There are 14 residues in the CDR3. CDR3 residues: CAIRIGPGANVLTF. CDR3 sequence (DNA): TGTGCCATCAGGATTGGACCTGGGGCCAACGTCCTGACTTTC.

The rearrangement joins TRBV7-8 to TRBJ1-5, with D unclear. Trimming stripped 5 bases from V and 3 bases from J, with 14 bases between. This CDR3 has 15 amino acids. The germline V gene has CDR1 SGHVS and CDR2 FQNEAQ. As DNA, the CDR3 is TGTGCCAGCAGCCCCCAGGACCGATCCAATCAGCCCCAGCATTTT. Translation: CASSPQDRSNQPQHF.

This rearrangement joins TRBV5-1 to TRBJ2-5; perhaps TRBD1 as D (7 bases). Germline lookup yields CDR1 SGHRS and CDR2 YFSETQ. The ends were cut back, 6 bases at V and 2 bases at J, with 14 bases in the middle. The CDR3 has 14 residues. CDR3 amino acids: CASKTGDSQETQYF. The CDR3, as DNA: TGCGCCAGCAAAACAGGGGACTCTCAAGAGACCCAGTACTTC. Variable domain in full (rest from reference TRBV5-1 and TRBJ2-5): KAGVTQTPRYLIKTRGQQVTLSCSPISGHRSVSWYQQTPGQGLQFLFEYFSETQRNKGNFPGRFSGRQFSNSRSEMNVSTLELGDSALYLCASKTGDSQETQYFGPGTRLLVL.

V is TRBV9 and J is TRBJ1-1; the D is unclear. Trimming cost V 3 bases and J 2 bases, with 8 bases left between them. The CDR3 is made up of 13 amino acids. The germline CDR1 and CDR2 sequences are SGDLS and YYNGEE. CDR3 region: CASSAHINTEAFF. CDR3 coding DNA: TGTGCCAGCAGCGCCCATATAAACACTGAAGCTTTCTTT.

The rearrangement joins TRBV7-2 to TRBJ1-1, with D tentatively TRBD1 (5 bases). Germline values: CDR1 SGHTA, CDR2 FQGNSA. V was shortened by 3 bases and J by 4 bases, with 12 bases between the two germline ends. This CDR3 has 14 residues. CDR3 protein: CASSFQGSATEAFF. CDR3 bases: TGTGCCAGCAGCTTCCAGGGCTCCGCCACTGAAGCTTTCTTT.

V gene TRBV11-1 combines with J gene TRBJ2-7, with D possibly TRBD2 on 5 matching bases. Germline CDR1 and CDR2: SGHAT and FQDESV (reference sequence). The CDR3 loop spans 16 amino acids. Trimming removed 1 base at V and 2 bases at J, with 15 bases between. The CDR3, as DNA: TGTGCCAGCAGCTTAGGCGGGCAGCACTTTACCTACGAGCAGTACTTC. It yields the protein CASSLGGQHFTYEQYF.

The gene calls are TRBV7-2 and TRBJ2-7; 10 bases match TRBD1. V was pared by 5 bases and J by 5 bases, with 9 bases of the junction left unmatched. CDR1 and CDR2 from the germline V gene are SGHTA and FQGNSA. The CDR3 totals 15 residues. CDR3 bases: TGTGCCAGCAGCCTGGTCCGGACAGGGGGGCACGAGCAGTACTTC. It translates to CASSLVRTGGHEQYF. The variable domain in full, completed from reference TRBV7-2 and TRBJ2-7, reads GAGVSQSPSNKVTEKGKDVELRCDPISGHTALYWYRQSLGQGLEFLIYFQGNSAPDKSGLPSDRFSAERTGGSVSTLTIQRTQQEDSAVYLCASSLVRTGGHEQYFGPGTRLTVT.

The chain has TRBV7-3 and TRBJ2-5; perhaps TRBD1 as D (5 bases). CDR1 is SGHTA and CDR2 is FQGTGA in the germline V gene. Trimming took off 0 bases at V and 4 bases at J, with 9 bases between the two ends. The CDR3 is made up of 14 amino acids. The CDR3 reads CASSLTGPGETQYF. DNA of the CDR3: TGTGCCAGCAGCTTAACGGGGCCGGGAGAGACCCAGTACTTC.

The gene calls are TRBV5-8 and TRBJ1-2; the D is unclear. CDR1 and CDR2 from the germline V gene are SGHTS and YDEGEE. The CDR3 is made up of 12 amino acids. With 2 bases removed from V and 3 bases from J, the gap between germline ends came to 5 bases. The CDR3 DNA follows: TGTGCCAGCAGCTTCGGAGACTATGGCTACACCTTC. It encodes CASSFGDYGYTF.

The CDR3 is CASSLSGYGYTF. The CDR3 region has the DNA TGTGCCAGCAGTTTATCTGGCTATGGCTACACCTTC. The V call is TRBV28, the J call TRBJ1-2, with D unresolved. This CDR3 is built from 12 residues. Germline V gene data show CDR1 as MDHEN and CDR2 as SYDVKM. Trimming left V 1 base short and J 4 bases short, with 4 bases between.

The rearrangement uses TRBV6-4 and TRBJ2-3; D not certain. The CDR3 is 16 residues long. Germline CDR1 and CDR2: MRHNA and SNTAGT. Trimming took 0 bases from V and 7 from J, leaving 17 bases between them. CDR3 bases: TGTGCCAGCAGTGACTCGAATGAGCGCTACCCGTATACGCAGTATTTT. It translates to CASSDSNERYPYTQYF.

The V gene is TRBV7-2, the J gene TRBJ1-6, with D unclear. The germline V gene encodes CDR1 SGHTA and CDR2 FQGNSA. The CDR3 runs 15 residues. Trimming took off 1 base at V and 4 bases at J, with 8 bases between the two ends. Here the CDR3 DNA reads TGTGCCAGCAGCTTAGGCGTTGGTTATAATTCACCCCTCCACTTT. Protein sequence: CASSLGVGYNSPLHF.

This chain uses TRBV5-1 with TRBJ1-1; TRBD1 matches at 8 bases. The CDR3 has 14 amino acids. CDR1 and CDR2 from the germline V gene are SGHRS and YFSETQ. Trimming at V came to 3 bases and at J to 4 bases, leaving 5 bases not matched to a gene. The DNA for the CDR3 is TGCGCCAGCAGCTCCTACACAGGGGGCACTGAAGCTTTCTTT. Its protein is CASSSYTGGTEAFF.

The rearrangement links TRBV6-5 to TRBJ2-2, with a weak D call TRBD2 (5 bases). Germline CDR1 is MNHEY and CDR2 is SVGAGI. This CDR3 has 15 residues. Trimming left V 7 bases short and J 4 bases short, with 16 bases between. Written as DNA, the CDR3 is TGTGCCAGCACCTCCGTTGGACGGGGCACCGGGGAGCTGTTTTTT. It encodes CASTSVGRGTGELFF.

This clone has only a few counts. The chain combines TRBV19 with TRBJ2-1; possibly TRBD1 for D (6 bases). V was cut by 6 bases and J by 7 bases, with 16 bases left in between. CDR1 is LNHDA and CDR2 is SQIVND in the germline V gene (reference sequence). The length of the CDR3 is 14 residues. This CDR3 is CASSSQGDWNEQFF. The CDR3 DNA reads as TGTGCCAGTAGCTCACAGGGTGATTGGAATGAGCAGTTCTTC.

This clone has a handful of counts. V is TRBV6-5 and J is TRBJ2-7, with no clear D. V was pared by 0 bases and J by 3 bases, with 6 bases between. CDR1 MNHEY and CDR2 SVGAGI come from the germline V gene. CDR3 length: 13 residues. CDR3 region: CASSYSRDYEQYF. The CDR3 DNA reads TGTGCCAGCAGTTACTCAAGGGACTACGAGCAGTACTTC.

V is TRBV25-1 and J is TRBJ1-1; 7 nucleotides match TRBD1. Trimming at V came to 6 bases and at J to 3 bases, leaving 13 bases not matched to a gene. CDR3 size: 16 residues. Germline values: CDR1 MGHDK, CDR2 SYGVNS. The CDR3 DNA reads as TGTGCCAGCAGCGAGGGGGCGACAGGCGGGTACACTGAAGCTTTCTTT. This sequence encodes CASSEGATGGYTEAFF.

J is TRBJ1-1 and V is TRBV7-9; a weak D match, TRBD1 (5 bases). V shed 5 bases and J shed 1 base, with 14 bases lying between them. The CDR3 sequence is 15 residues long. The V gene's germline CDR1 is SEHNR and CDR2 FQNEAQ (reference sequence). DNA for the CDR3: TGTGCCAGCAGCGGAGGGGATTCTGCGAACACTGAAGCTTTCTTT. It encodes CASSGGDSANTEAFF. Full variable domain (outside the CDR3, taken from reference TRBV7-9 and TRBJ1-1): DTGVSQNPRHKITKRGQNVTFRCDPISEHNRLYWYRQTLGQGPEFLTYFQNEAQLEKSRLLSDRFSAERPKGSFSTLEIQRTEQGDSAMYLCASSGGDSANTEAFFGQGTRLTVV.

This clone showed up just a few times. CDR3 nucleotides: TGTGCCTGGGAAGTAGGTAGTGGTGAAGCTTTCTTT. Translating gives CAWEVGSGEAFF. The chain joins TRBV30 to TRBJ1-1; D gene unclear. Germline-derived CDR1 and CDR2 are GTSNPN and SVGIG (reference sequence). V lost 5 bases, J lost 7 bases, and 14 bases lay in between. The CDR3 runs to 12 residues.

This clone was observed a handful of times. The chain couples TRBV5-1 to TRBJ1-1; the match to TRBD1 covers 10 bases. With V trimmed by 3 bases and J by 3 bases, 2 bases remained unmatched. This CDR3 contains 14 residues. Germline V gene sequence: CDR1 SGHRS, CDR2 YFSETQ. The CDR3 protein is CASSWTGGHTEAFF. In DNA form, the CDR3 reads TGCGCCAGCAGCTGGACAGGGGGACACACTGAAGCTTTCTTT.

This chain joins TRBV18 and TRBJ2-1; 16 bases match TRBD2. Per germline, CDR1 KGHSH and CDR2 LQKENI. This CDR3 region has 18 residues. J was trimmed by 6 bases and V by 1 base; bases with no gene match: 6. Here the CDR3 DNA reads TGTGCCAGCTCACCACGGGGACTAGCGGGAGGGATAAGCAATGAGCAGTTCTTC. Translated, it gives CASSPRGLAGGISNEQFF.

The chain employs TRBV10-3 and TRBJ1-2; D is ambiguous. V gave up 5 bases and J gave up 10 bases, with 20 bases separating them. The CDR3 runs 14 residues. Germline CDR1 is ENHRY and CDR2 is SYGVKD. The CDR3 region is CAISSPTFPRHYTF. In DNA, the CDR3 is TGTGCCATCAGTTCCCCGACTTTTCCCCGGCACTACACCTTC.